The next 5 T cell receptor beta chains were all read from a single sample in a study of OX40 agonist ivuxolimab in advanced cancers. The assay was immunoSEQ multiplex PCR, and TCRdb's table has in-frame clones only and misses some. The sample contains approximately 65,000 clones, around nine tenths of which appear only once. The sequences come from CD4+ or CD8+ T cells sorted from blood, collected in a trial of the OX40 agonist ivuxolimab. These receptors all stem from an adult with an advanced solid tumor such as melanoma, head and neck, liver or kidney cancer.

This rearrangement joins TRBV6-5 to TRBJ1-3; D perhaps matches TRBD1 (5 bases). V lost 0 bases and J 4 bases, leaving 10 bases between the germline ends. The CDR3 contains 15 residues. Germline lookup yields CDR1 MNHEY and CDR2 SVGAGI. The chain's CDR3 is CASSYSGQLGNTIYF. The DNA of the CDR3 is TGTGCCAGCAGTTACTCAGGACAATTGGGAAACACCATATATTTT.

The rearrangement uses TRBV29-1 and TRBJ1-1; 7 bases map to TRBD1. The CDR3 is 13 amino acids. CDR1 and CDR2 from the germline V gene are SQVTM and ANQGSEA. J gave up 0 bases and V 7 bases, and 5 bases lay outside the gene matches. The CDR3 DNA reads TGCAGCGGCCTGGGACAGTTGAACACTGAAGCTTTCTTT. Protein: CSGLGQLNTEAFF.

V and J are TRBV4-1 and TRBJ1-2; 9 bases map to TRBD1. V dropped 3 bases and J dropped 8; count of bases not matched to a gene: 7. CDR1 is MGHRA, CDR2 YSYEKL, per germline. CDR3 length equals 14 residues. CDR3 in DNA: TGCGCCAGCAGCCACCCGGGACAGGGTAGAGGCTACACCTTC. It codes for CASSHPGQGRGYTF.

The gene calls are TRBV10-2 and TRBJ2-1, with TRBD1 identical over 11 bases. This CDR3 comprises 15 residues. CDR1 WSHSY and CDR2 SAAADI come from the germline V gene. Trimming cost V 6 bases and J 7 bases; bases outside gene matches: 8. The CDR3 region is CASRTGTGGKNEQFF. The CDR3 coding sequence is TGCGCCAGCAGGACCGGGACAGGGGGGAAAAATGAGCAGTTCTTC.

The V call is TRBV19, the J call TRBJ1-2, with 8 nucleotides matching TRBD1. The ends lost 9 bases at V and 5 bases at J; junction bases unmatched: 14. The CDR3 runs 15 residues. Germline V gene data show CDR1 as LNHDA and CDR2 as SQIVND (reference sequence). CDR3 sequence: CASKPEQGVGYGYTF. DNA for the CDR3: TGTGCCAGCAAACCGGAACAGGGGGTAGGGTATGGCTACACCTTC. Drawing the rest from reference TRBV19 and TRBJ1-2, the complete variable domain is DGGITQSPKYLFRKEGQNVTLSCEQNLNHDAMYWYRQDPGQGLRLIYYSQIVNDFQKGDIAEGYSVSREKKESFPLTVTSAQKNPTAFYLCASKPEQGVGYGYTFGSGTRLTVV.